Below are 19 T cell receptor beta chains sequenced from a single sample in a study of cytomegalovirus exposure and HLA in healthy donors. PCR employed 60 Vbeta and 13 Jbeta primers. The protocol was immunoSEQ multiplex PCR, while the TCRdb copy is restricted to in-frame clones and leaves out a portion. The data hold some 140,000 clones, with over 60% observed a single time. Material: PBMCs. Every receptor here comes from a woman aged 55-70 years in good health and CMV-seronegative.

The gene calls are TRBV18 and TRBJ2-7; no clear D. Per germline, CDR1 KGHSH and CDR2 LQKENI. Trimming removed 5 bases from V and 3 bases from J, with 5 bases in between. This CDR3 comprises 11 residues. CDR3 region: CASSSNYEQYF. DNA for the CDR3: TGTGCCAGCTCATCAAACTACGAGCAGTACTTC.

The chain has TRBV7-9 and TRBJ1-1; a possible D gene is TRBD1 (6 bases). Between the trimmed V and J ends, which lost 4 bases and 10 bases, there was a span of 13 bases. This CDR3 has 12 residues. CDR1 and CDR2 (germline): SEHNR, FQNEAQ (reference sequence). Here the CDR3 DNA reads TGTGCCAGCAGCTCCTGGGGCAGGGGAGCTTTCTTT. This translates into CASSSWGRGAFF.

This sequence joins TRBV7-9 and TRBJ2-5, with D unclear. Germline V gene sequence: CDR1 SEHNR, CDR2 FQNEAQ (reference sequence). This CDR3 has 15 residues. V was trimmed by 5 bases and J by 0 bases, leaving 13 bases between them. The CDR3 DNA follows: TGTGCCAGCAGCCCCGGCGGTTGGTACCAAGAGACCCAGTACTTC. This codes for CASSPGGWYQETQYF.

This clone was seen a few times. CDR3 sequence reads: CASSRQGLDNQPQHF. As DNA, the CDR3 is TGCGCCAGCAGCCGACAGGGTTTAGACAATCAGCCCCAGCATTTT. V gene TRBV5-1 combines with J gene TRBJ1-5; TRBD1 matches 7 bases. Germline trimming cut 4 bases from V and 3 bases from J; bases unmatched to any gene: 7. CDR1 is SGHRS and CDR2 is YFSETQ in the germline V gene. This CDR3 has 15 amino acids.

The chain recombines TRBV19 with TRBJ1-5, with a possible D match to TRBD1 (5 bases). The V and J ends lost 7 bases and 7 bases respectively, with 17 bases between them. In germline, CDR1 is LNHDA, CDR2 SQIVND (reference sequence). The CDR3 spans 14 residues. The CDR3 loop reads CASTDQGYGQPQHF. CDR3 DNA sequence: TGTGCCAGTACCGACCAGGGTTACGGACAGCCCCAGCATTTT.

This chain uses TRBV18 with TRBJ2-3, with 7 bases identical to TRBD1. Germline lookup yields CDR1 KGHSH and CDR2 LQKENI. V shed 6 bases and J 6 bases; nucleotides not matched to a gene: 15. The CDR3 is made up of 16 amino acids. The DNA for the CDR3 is TGTGCCAGCTCCCCTACCGACAGGGTCGGTTTGGATACGCAGTATTTT. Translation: CASSPTDRVGLDTQYF. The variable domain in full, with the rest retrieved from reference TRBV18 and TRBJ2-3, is NAGVMQNPRHLVRRRGQEARLRCSPMKGHSHVYWYRQLPEEGLKFMVYLQKENIIDESGMPKERFSAEFPKEGPSILRIQQVVRGDSAAYFCASSPTDRVGLDTQYFGPGTRLTVL.

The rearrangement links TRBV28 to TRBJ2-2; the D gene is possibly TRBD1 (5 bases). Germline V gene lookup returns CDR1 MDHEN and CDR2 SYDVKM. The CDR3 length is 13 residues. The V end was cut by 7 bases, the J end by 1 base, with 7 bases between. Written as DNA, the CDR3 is TGTGCCAGCACAACAGGGAACACCGGGGAGCTGTTTTTT. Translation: CASTTGNTGELFF.

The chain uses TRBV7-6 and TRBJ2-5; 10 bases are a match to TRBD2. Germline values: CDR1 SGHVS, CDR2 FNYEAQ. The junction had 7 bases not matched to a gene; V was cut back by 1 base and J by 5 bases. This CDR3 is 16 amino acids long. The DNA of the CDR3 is TGTGCCAGCAGCTTAGTAGCGGGGGGTCTTCAGGAGACCCAGTACTTC. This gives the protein CASSLVAGGLQETQYF. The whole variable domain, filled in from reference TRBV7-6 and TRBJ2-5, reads GAGVSQSPRYKVTKRGQDVALRCDPISGHVSLYWYRQALGQGPEFLTYFNYEAQQDKSGLPNDRFSAERPEGSISTLTIQRTEQRDSAMYRCASSLVAGGLQETQYFGPGTRLLVL.

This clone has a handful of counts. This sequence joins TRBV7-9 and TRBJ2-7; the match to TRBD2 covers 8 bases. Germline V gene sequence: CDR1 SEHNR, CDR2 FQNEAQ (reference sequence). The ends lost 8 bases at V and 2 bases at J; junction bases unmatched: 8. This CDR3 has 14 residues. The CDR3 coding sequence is TGTGCCAGCGGCACTAGCGGTAGCACCTACGAGCAGTACTTC. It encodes CASGTSGSTYEQYF.

Here the CDR3 reads CASSLNVAGSTGELFF. In DNA, the CDR3 is TGTGCCAGCAGCTTAAATGTAGCGGGAAGCACCGGGGAGCTGTTTTTT. The genes are TRBV7-3 and TRBJ2-2; 8 bases are shared with TRBD2. CDR1 SGHTA and CDR2 FQGTGA come from the germline V gene. J was trimmed by 4 bases and V by 1 base; bases with no gene match: 5. The length of the CDR3 is 16 residues.

The CDR3 DNA is TGTGCCAGCACCTTTTACGGGCGGGAGGGCTTGTCCTACGAGCAGTACTTC. Translated: CASTFYGREGLSYEQYF. The J gene is TRBJ2-7, the V gene TRBV28; 9 nucleotides align to TRBD2. The germline gives CDR1 MDHEN, CDR2 SYDVKM. The CDR3 is made up of 17 amino acids. The trim removed 7 bases at V and 1 base at J, leaving 14 bases unmatched.

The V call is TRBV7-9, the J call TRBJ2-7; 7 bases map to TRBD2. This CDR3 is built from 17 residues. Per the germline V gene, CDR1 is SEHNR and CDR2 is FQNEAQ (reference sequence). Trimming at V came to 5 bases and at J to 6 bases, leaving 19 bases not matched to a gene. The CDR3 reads CASSPPSWRERGREQYF. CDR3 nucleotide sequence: TGTGCCAGCAGCCCACCCTCTTGGCGGGAGAGGGGTCGCGAGCAGTACTTC.

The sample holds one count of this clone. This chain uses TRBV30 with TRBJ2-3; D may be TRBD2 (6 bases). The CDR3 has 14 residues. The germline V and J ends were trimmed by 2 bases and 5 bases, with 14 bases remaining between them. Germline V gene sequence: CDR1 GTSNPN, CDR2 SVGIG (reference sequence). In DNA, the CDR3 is TGTGCCTGGAGTAGGGACTCCCTCGGAGATACGCAGTATTTT. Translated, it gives CAWSRDSLGDTQYF.

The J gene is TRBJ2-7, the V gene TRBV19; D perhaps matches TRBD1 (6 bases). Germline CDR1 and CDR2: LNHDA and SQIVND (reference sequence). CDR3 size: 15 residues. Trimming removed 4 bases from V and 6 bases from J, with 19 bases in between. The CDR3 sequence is CASSTIDRPLREQYF. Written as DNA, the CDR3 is TGTGCCAGTAGTACCATCGACAGGCCCCTCCGCGAGCAGTACTTC. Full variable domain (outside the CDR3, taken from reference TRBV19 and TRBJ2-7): DGGITQSPKYLFRKEGQNVTLSCEQNLNHDAMYWYRQDPGQGLRLIYYSQIVNDFQKGDIAEGYSVSREKKESFPLTVTSAQKNPTAFYLCASSTIDRPLREQYFGPGTRLTVT.

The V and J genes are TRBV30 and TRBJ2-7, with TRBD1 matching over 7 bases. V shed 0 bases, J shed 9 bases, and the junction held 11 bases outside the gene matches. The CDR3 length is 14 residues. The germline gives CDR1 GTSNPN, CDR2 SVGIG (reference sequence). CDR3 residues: CAWSVSAGGIGQYF. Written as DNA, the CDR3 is TGTGCCTGGAGTGTCTCGGCAGGGGGAATCGGGCAGTACTTC.

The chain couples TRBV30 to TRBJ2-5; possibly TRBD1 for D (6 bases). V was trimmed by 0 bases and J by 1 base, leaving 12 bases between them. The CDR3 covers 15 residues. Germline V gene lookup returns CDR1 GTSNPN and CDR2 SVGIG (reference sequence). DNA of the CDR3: TGTGCCTGGAGTGTGGGGGCTAGCCCCCAAGAGACCCAGTACTTC. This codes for CAWSVGASPQETQYF.

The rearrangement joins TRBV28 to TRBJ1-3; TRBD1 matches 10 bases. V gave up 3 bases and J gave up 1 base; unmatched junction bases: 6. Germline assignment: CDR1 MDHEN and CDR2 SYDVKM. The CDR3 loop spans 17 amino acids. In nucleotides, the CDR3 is TGTGCCAGCAGTTTCAACCGGGACAGGGGATCTGGAAACACCATATATTTT. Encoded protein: CASSFNRDRGSGNTIYF.

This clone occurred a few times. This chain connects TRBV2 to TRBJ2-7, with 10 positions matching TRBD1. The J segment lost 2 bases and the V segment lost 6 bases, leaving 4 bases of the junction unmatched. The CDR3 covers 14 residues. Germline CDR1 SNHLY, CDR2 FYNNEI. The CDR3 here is CASSGTGVPYEQYF. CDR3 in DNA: TGTGCCAGCAGCGGGACAGGGGTACCCTACGAGCAGTACTTC.

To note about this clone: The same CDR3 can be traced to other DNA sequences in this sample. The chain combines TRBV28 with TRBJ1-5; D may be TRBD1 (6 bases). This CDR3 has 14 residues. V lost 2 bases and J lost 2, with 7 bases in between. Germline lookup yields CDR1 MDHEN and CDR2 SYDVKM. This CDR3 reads CASSLAGGNQPQHF. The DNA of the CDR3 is TGTGCCAGCAGTTTAGCAGGGGGCAATCAGCCCCAGCATTTT.